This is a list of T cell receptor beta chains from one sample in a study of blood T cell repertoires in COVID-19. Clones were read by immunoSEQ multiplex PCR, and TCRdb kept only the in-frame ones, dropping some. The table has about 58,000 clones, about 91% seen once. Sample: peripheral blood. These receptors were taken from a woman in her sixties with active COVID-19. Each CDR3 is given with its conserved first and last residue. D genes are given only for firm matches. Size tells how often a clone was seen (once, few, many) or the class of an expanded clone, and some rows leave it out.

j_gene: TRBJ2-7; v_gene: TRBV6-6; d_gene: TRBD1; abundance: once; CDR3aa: CASSYDRAYEQYF; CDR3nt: TGTGCCAGCAGTTACGACAGGGCCTACGAGCAGTACTTC
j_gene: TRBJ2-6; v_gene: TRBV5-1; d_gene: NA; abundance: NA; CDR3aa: CASSLRGPGANVLTF; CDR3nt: TGCGCCAGCAGCCTTAGGGGTCCGGGGGCCAACGTCCTGACTTTC
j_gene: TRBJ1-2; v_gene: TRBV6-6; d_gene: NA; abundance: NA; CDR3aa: CASSLQGNYGYTF; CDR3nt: TGTGCCAGCAGCCTACAGGGTAACTATGGCTACACCTTC
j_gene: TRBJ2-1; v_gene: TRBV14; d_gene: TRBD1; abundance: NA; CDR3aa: CASSKLTGYFNEQFF; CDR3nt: TGTGCCAGCAGCAAATTGACAGGGTATTTCAATGAGCAGTTCTTC
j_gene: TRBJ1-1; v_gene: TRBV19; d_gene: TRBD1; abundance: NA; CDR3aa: CASSIRTGVMNTEAFF; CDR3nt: TGTGCCAGTAGTATCCGGACAGGAGTAATGAACACTGAAGCTTTCTTT
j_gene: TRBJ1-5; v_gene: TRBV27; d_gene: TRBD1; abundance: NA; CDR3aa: CASSLSATGVSNQPQHF; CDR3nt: TGTGCCAGCAGTTTATCCGCCACAGGGGTGAGCAATCAGCCCCAGCATTTT
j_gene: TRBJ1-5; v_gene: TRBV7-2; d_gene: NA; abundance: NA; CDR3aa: CASSLFGGPQPQHF; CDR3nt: TGTGCCAGCAGCTTATTCGGGGGTCCTCAGCCCCAGCATTTT
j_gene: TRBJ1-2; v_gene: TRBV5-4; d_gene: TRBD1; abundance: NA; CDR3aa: CASSGPGQGYGYTF; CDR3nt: TGTGCCAGCAGCGGGCCGGGACAGGGGTATGGCTACACCTTC
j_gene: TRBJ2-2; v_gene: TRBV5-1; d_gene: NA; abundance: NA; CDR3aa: CASSPGANTGELFF; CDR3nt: TGCGCCAGCAGTCCCGGGGCGAACACCGGGGAGCTGTTTTTT
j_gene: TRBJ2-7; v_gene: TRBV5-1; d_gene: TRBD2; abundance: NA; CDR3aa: CASSLAASGSYEQYF; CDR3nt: TGCGCCAGCAGCTTGGCCGCTAGCGGATCCTACGAGCAGTACTTC
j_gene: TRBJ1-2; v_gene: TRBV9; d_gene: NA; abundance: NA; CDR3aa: CASSQAPSYRDNYGYTF; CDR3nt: TGTGCCAGCAGCCAAGCTCCAAGTTACAGGGACAACTATGGCTACACCTTC
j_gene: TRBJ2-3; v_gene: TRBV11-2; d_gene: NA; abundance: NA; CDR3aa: CASSRPEGTDTQYF; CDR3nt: TGTGCCAGCAGCCGTCCCGAGGGCACAGATACGCAGTATTTT
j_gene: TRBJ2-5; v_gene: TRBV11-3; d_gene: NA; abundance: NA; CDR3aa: CASSLGRQETQYF; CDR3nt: TGTGCCAGCAGCTTGGGCAGACAAGAGACCCAGTACTTC
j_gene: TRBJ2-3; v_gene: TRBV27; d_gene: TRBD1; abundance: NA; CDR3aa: CASSLARTGSTDTQYF; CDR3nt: TGTGCCAGCAGTTTAGCTCGGACAGGGAGCACAGATACGCAGTATTTT
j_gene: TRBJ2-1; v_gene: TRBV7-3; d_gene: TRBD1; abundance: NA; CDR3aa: CASSLFPRGLGNEQFF; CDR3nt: TGTGCCAGCAGCTTATTCCCCAGGGGGCTGGGAAATGAGCAGTTCTTC
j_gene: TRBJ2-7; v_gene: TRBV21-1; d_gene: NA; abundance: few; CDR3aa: CASRSRDEQYF; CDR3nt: TGTGCCAGCAGAAGCAGGGACGAGCAGTACTTC
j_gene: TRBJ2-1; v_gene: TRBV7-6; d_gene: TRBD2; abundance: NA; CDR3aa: CASSFGLAGGPLYNEQFF; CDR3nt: TGTGCCAGCAGCTTTGGACTAGCGGGGGGCCCCCTATACAATGAGCAGTTCTTC
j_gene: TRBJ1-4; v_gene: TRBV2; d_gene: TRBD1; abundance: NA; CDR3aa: CASGPGTGGEKLFF; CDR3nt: TGTGCCAGCGGCCCCGGGACAGGGGGGGAAAAACTGTTTTTT
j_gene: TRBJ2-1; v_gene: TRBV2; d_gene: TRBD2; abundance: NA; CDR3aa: CASRKGRGGNEQFF; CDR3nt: TGTGCCAGCCGCAAAGGGCGGGGGGGCAATGAGCAGTTCTTC
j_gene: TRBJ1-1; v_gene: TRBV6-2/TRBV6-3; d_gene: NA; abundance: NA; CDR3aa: CASSWGQGSYTEAFF; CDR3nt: TGTGCCAGCAGTTGGGGGCAGGGGTCGTACACTGAAGCTTTCTTT
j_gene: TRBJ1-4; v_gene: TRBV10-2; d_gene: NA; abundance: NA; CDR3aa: CASSVGAGTNEKLFF; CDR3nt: TGCGCCAGCAGTGTCGGTGCAGGGACTAATGAAAAACTGTTTTTT
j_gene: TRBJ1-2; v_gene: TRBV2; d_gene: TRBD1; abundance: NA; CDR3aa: CASSRGTGVRYYGYTF; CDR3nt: TGTGCCAGCAGTAGAGGGACAGGGGTCCGTTACTATGGCTACACCTTC
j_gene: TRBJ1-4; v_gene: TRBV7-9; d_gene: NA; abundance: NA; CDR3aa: CASSVPQGGTNEKLFF; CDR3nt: TGTGCCAGCAGCGTACCCCAAGGCGGGACTAATGAAAAACTGTTTTTT
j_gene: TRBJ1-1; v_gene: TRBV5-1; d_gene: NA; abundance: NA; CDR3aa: CASSLEQGNTEAFF; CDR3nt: TGCGCCAGCAGCTTGGAACAGGGGAACACTGAAGCTTTCTTT
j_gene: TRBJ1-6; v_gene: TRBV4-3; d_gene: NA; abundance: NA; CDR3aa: CASSQDRGGGGSPLHF; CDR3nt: TGCGCCAGCAGCCAAGATAGGGGAGGGGGGGGTTCACCCCTCCACTTT
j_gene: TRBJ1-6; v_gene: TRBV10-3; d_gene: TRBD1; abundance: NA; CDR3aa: CATAADRDLLGSPLHF; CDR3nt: TGTGCCACCGCCGCCGACAGGGATCTGTTAGGTTCACCCCTCCACTTT
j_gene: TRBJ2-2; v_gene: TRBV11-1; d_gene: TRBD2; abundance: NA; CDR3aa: CASSITSGGTGELFF; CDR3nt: TGTGCCAGCAGCATTACTAGCGGGGGAACCGGGGAGCTGTTTTTT
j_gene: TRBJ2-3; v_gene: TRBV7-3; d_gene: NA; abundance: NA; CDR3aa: CASSLEGVADTQYF; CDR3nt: TGTGCCAGCAGCTTAGAAGGGGTAGCAGATACGCAGTATTTT
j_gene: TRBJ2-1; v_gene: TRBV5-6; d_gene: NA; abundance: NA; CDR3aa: CASSLSGARAYNEQFF; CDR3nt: TGTGCCAGCAGCTTGTCAGGGGCGCGGGCCTACAATGAGCAGTTCTTC
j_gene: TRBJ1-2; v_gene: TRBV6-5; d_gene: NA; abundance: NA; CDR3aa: CATSPGYLSNYGYTF; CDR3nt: TGTGCCACCTCCCCAGGGTATCTATCTAACTATGGCTACACCTTC
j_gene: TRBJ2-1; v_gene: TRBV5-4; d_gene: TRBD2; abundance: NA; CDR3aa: CASSEGLAGGMSYNEQFF; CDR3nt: TGTGCCAGCAGCGAGGGACTAGCGGGGGGAATGTCCTACAATGAGCAGTTCTTC
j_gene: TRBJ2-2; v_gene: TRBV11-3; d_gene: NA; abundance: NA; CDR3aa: CASSPSGGTNTGELFF; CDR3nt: TGTGCCAGCAGCCCATCGGGGGGCACGAACACCGGGGAGCTGTTTTTT
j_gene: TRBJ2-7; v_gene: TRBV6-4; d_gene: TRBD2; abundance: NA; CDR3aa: CAGSVLAGYEQYF; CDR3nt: TGTGCCGGCAGTGTTCTAGCGGGGTACGAGCAGTACTTC
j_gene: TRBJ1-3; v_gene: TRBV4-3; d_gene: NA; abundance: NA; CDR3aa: CASSQGRSSGNTIYF; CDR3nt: TGCGCCAGCAGCCAAGGAAGGAGCTCTGGAAACACCATATATTTT
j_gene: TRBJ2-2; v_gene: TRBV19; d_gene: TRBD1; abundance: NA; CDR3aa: CASSSKGGTGAHTGELFF; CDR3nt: TGTGCCAGTAGTTCGAAAGGGGGGACAGGGGCCCACACCGGGGAGCTGTTTTTT
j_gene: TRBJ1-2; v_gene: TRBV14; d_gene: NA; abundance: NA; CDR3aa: CASSQESQSYGYTF; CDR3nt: TGTGCCAGCAGCCAAGAATCGCAGTCCTATGGCTACACCTTC
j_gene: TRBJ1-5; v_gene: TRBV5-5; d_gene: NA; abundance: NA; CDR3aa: CASSLSGQNNQPQHF; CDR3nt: TGTGCCAGCAGCTTGTCCGGACAGAACAATCAGCCCCAGCATTTT
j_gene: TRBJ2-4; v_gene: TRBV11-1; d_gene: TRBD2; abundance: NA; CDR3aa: CASSLTTRGGPQIQYF; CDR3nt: TGTGCCAGCAGCCTCACGACCCGCGGGGGGCCTCAGATTCAGTACTTC
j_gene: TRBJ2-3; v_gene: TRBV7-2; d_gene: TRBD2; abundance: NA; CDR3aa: CASSLFARGGVSSTDTQYF; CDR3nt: TGTGCCAGCAGCTTATTCGCCCGGGGGGGTGTGTCTAGCACAGATACGCAGTATTTT
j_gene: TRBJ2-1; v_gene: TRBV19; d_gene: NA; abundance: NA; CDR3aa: CASSRDKGNEQFF; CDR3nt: TGTGCCAGTAGTAGGGATAAGGGGAATGAGCAGTTCTTC
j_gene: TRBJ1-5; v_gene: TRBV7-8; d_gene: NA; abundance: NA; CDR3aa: CASSRYNQPQHF; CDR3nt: TGTGCCAGCAGCCGCTACAATCAGCCCCAGCATTTT
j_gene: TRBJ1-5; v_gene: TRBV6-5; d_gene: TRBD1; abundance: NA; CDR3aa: CASRTNRGHQPQHF; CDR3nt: TGTGCCAGCAGAACTAACAGGGGGCATCAGCCCCAGCATTTT
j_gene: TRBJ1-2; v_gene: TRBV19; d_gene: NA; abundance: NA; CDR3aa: CASSTGGAVYGYTF; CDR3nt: TGTGCCAGTAGTACGGGGGGGGCAGTCTATGGCTACACCTTC
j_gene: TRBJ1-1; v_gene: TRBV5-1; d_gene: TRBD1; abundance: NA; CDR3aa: CASRRTGLDTEAFF; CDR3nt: TGCGCCAGCAGGAGGACAGGATTGGACACTGAAGCTTTCTTT
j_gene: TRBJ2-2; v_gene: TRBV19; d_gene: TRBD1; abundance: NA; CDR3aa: CASSRTGLSGELFF; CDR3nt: TGTGCCAGTAGTCGGACAGGACTGAGCGGGGAGCTGTTTTTT
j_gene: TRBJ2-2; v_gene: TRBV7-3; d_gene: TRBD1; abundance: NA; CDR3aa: CASSGPSGQGHGELFF; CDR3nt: TGTGCCAGCAGCGGCCCCTCGGGACAGGGCCACGGGGAGCTGTTTTTT
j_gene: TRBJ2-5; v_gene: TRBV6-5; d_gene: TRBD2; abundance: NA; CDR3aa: CASSTTSGGTQYF; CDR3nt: TGTGCCAGCAGCACCACTAGCGGGGGGACCCAGTACTTC